Described below is a single TCR beta chain sequence and its context. This entry belongs to a study of cytomegalovirus exposure and HLA in healthy donors. Losses at the gene ends were 0 bases for V and 13 bases for J; bases not matched to a gene: 4. CDR1 and CDR2 from the germline V gene are GTSNPN and SVGIG (reference sequence). The CDR3 runs to 12 residues. The PCR contained 60 Vbeta and 13 Jbeta primers. Assay used: immunoSEQ multiplex PCR; TCRdb lists only in-frame clones, some missing. The repertoire holds some 200,000 clones, with roughly 76% as singletons. The material sequenced was PBMCs. J is TRBJ1-4 and V is TRBV30; 8 bases line up with TRBD1. The clonotype originates from a man aged 40-55 years in good health and CMV-seropositive. Here the CDR3 reads CAWSVQGEGLFF. The CDR3 bases are TGTGCCTGGAGTGTACAGGGGGAGGGACTGTTTTTT. The full variable domain, rest sourced from reference TRBV30 and TRBJ1-4, is SQTIHQWPATLVQPVGSPLSLECTVEGTSNPNLYWYRQAAGRGLQLLFYSVGIGQISSEVPQNLSASRPQDRQFILSSKKLLLSDSGFYLCAWSVQGEGLFFGSGTQLSVL.